Each of the 21 T cell receptor beta chains below was sequenced from the same sample in a study of identical twins. TCRdb re-called the 5' RACE reads with MiXCR, one entry per CDR3 protein. The repertoire includes 1,800,000 or so distinct CDR3 sequences, more than 30% of them detected once, and 0.25% to 0.3% sits in the top ten. Sequencing was carried out using cord blood. These receptor sequences come from a newborn girl in good health.

In regard to this clonotype: A much larger clone is a single base away; this may be a read error. The gene calls are TRBV21-1 and TRBJ2-5. The J call may be mistaken, given a closer DNA end match to TRBJ2-7. TRBV21-1 is classified as a pseudogene. The CDR3 is 12 residues long. The CDR3 protein is CASIGTLSEQYF. Here the CDR3 DNA reads TGTGCCAGCATAGGAACGCTGAGCGAGCAGTACTTC.

The V call is TRBV28, the J call TRBJ2-7, with a possible D match to TRBD1 (6 bases). This CDR3 contains 14 residues. CDR1 MDHEN and CDR2 SYDVKM come from the germline V gene. The V end was cut by 2 bases, the J end by 3 bases, with 11 bases between. The chain's CDR3 is CASSLGDKLYEQYF. The CDR3 DNA sequence: TGTGCCAGCAGTTTAGGGGACAAACTCTACGAGCAGTACTTC.

The sample holds a few counts of this clonotype. V usage is TRBV6-5 and J usage is TRBJ2-5; 11 bases match TRBD2. The V and J ends lost 5 bases and 7 bases, in that order; junction bases with no gene match: 3. Germline-derived CDR1 and CDR2 are MNHEY and SVGAGI. This CDR3 contains 13 residues. CDR3 residues: CASSKGLAATQYF. In DNA form, the CDR3 reads TGTGCCAGCAGTAAGGGACTAGCGGCGACCCAGTACTTC.

This clonotype was counted between two and nine times. V usage is TRBV4-2 and J usage is TRBJ2-3; the match to TRBD2 covers 7 bases. The V gene end was trimmed by 4 bases and the J gene end by 0 bases; junction bases not matched to a gene: 4. CDR3 size: 15 residues. The germline V gene encodes CDR1 LGHNA and CDR2 YNFKEQ. The CDR3 nucleotides read TGTGCCAGCAGCCGGGACGGGGGGAGCACAGATACGCAGTATTTT. Translated, it gives CASSRDGGSTDTQYF.

The CDR3 nucleotides are TGCAGTGCTAGAGATTTGGCGCAGCCGGCGGGTGAAGCTTTCTTT. Its protein product is CSARDLAQPAGEAFF. This chain links TRBV20-1 with TRBJ1-1; no definite D call. This CDR3 region has 15 residues. The germline CDR1 and CDR2 sequences are DFQATT and SNEGSKA (reference sequence). V was clipped by 0 bases and J by 7 bases, with 18 bases between them.

The CDR3 bases are TGTGCCAGCAGTCTCCGAGAGGGAGACAGGGGTTCCTATAATTCACCCCTCCACTTT. This sequence encodes CASSLREGDRGSYNSPLHF. The V call is TRBV12-3 or TRBV12-4, the J call TRBJ1-6, with 8 bases lining up with TRBD1. Trimming cost V 5 bases and J 1 base; bases outside gene matches: 13. CDR3 length: 19 amino acids.

This clonotype was detected a few times. The chain joins TRBV25-1 to TRBJ2-3; D is possibly TRBD1 (6 bases). This CDR3 has 17 amino acids. V gave up 1 base and J gave up 1 base, with 15 bases separating them. CDR1 is MGHDK and CDR2 is SYGVNS in the germline V gene. The CDR3 loop is CASSESLTGIGTDTQYF. In nucleotides, the CDR3 is TGTGCCAGCAGTGAATCCCTTACAGGGATCGGCACAGATACGCAGTATTTT.

J is TRBJ2-7 and V is TRBV20-1; D possibly corresponds to TRBD2 (5 bases). Germline loops: CDR1 DFQATT, CDR2 SNEGSKA (reference sequence). V was cut by 6 bases and J by 0 bases, with 12 bases left in between. This CDR3 has 13 amino acids. CDR3 nucleotides: TGCAGTGCCTCGACTACCTCCTCCTACGAGCAGTACTTC. Residues: CSASTTSSYEQYF.

The V gene is TRBV5-5, the J gene TRBJ1-5, with TRBD1 matching over 8 bases. With 1 base clipped from V and 5 bases from J, the junction kept 5 bases outside the gene matches. The CDR3 is 15 amino acids. Germline assignment: CDR1 SGHKS and CDR2 YYEKEE (reference sequence). CDR3 in amino acids: CASSLRQGKDQPQHF. DNA for the CDR3: TGTGCCAGCAGCTTGAGACAGGGGAAAGATCAGCCCCAGCATTTT.

Details on this clonotype: One junction end disagrees with the germline gene, perhaps due to a read error. The V gene is TRBV3-1, the J gene TRBJ2-1; 11 bases are a match to TRBD2. CDR1 and CDR2 from the germline V gene are LGHDT and YNNKEL (reference sequence). The CDR3 length is 20 residues. The CDR3 loop reads CASSQDWPSGGFPIYNEQFF. The CDR3 DNA is TGTGCCAGCAGCCAAGATTGGCCTAGCGGGGGGTTCCCAATTTACAACGAGCAGTTCTTC.

The chain carries TRBV6-5 and TRBJ2-3; 15 bases fit TRBD2. The germline V gene encodes CDR1 MNHEY and CDR2 SVGAGI. The CDR3 extends over 15 amino acids. V shed 6 bases, J shed 6 bases, and the junction held 4 bases outside the gene matches. CDR3 nucleotide sequence: TGTGCCAGCAGCCGGACTAGCGGGAGGGTCGATACGCAGTATTTT. As protein: CASSRTSGRVDTQYF.

This chain uses TRBV20-1 with TRBJ1-5, with D possibly matching TRBD1 (5 bases). The germline gives CDR1 DFQATT, CDR2 SNEGSKA (reference sequence). The V gene lost 0 bases and the J gene lost 0 bases, with 12 bases spanning the gap. The length of the CDR3 is 16 residues. Here the CDR3 reads CSARDPSGDSNQPQHF. CDR3 bases: TGCAGTGCTAGAGATCCGTCGGGGGATAGCAATCAGCCCCAGCATTTT.

V gene TRBV6-2 or TRBV6-3 combines with J gene TRBJ2-7, with D tentatively TRBD2 (5 bases). Germline CDR1 MNHEY, CDR2 SVGEGT. Trimming removed 2 bases from V and 2 bases from J, with 22 bases in between. The CDR3 consists of 18 residues. The CDR3 protein is CASSYKAALGGFTYEQYF. Here the CDR3 DNA reads TGTGCCAGCAGTTACAAGGCGGCTCTGGGCGGGTTTACCTACGAGCAGTACTTC.

The J gene is TRBJ2-2, the V gene TRBV9, with D possibly matching TRBD1 (6 bases). CDR3 length: 15 residues. Per germline, CDR1 SGDLS and CDR2 YYNGEE. V shed 0 bases and J shed 3 bases, with 9 bases lying between them. CDR3 bases: TGTGCCAGCAGCGTAGGCCACAGGGACACCGGGGAGCTGTTTTTT. This encodes CASSVGHRDTGELFF.

The chain links TRBV12-3 or TRBV12-4 to TRBJ1-1; D is uncertain. Trimming stripped 5 bases from V and 3 bases from J, with 16 bases between. CDR3 size: 15 residues. CDR3 DNA sequence: TGTGCCAGCAGTCCATCCCTCACCCTGGACACTGAAGCTTTCTTT. Its translation: CASSPSLTLDTEAFF.

The chain employs TRBV10-3 and TRBJ2-1; 7 positions agree with TRBD1. The CDR3 loop spans 19 amino acids. The J segment lost 6 bases and the V segment lost 3 bases, leaving 20 bases of the junction unmatched. Per germline, CDR1 ENHRY and CDR2 SYGVKD. The CDR3 sequence is CAISDRIKLQGSRLNEQFF. CDR3 sequence (DNA): TGTGCCATCAGTGACCGTATTAAACTACAGGGGAGTCGTCTCAATGAGCAGTTCTTC.

This clonotype has more than one count but fewer than ten. The chain links TRBV11-2 to TRBJ2-7; D is possibly TRBD2 (7 bases). This CDR3 contains 13 residues. Germline values: CDR1 SGHAT, CDR2 FQNNGV. V lost 5 bases, J lost 3 bases, and 11 bases lay in between. Here the CDR3 reads CASSKGGYYEQYF. The CDR3 bases are TGTGCCAGCAGCAAGGGGGGGTACTACGAGCAGTACTTC.

The chain recombines TRBV28 with TRBJ2-3, with D tentatively TRBD2 (6 bases). This CDR3 contains 15 residues. The germline CDR1 and CDR2 sequences are MDHEN and SYDVKM. V was cut by 5 bases and J by 0 bases, with 12 bases left in between. In DNA form, the CDR3 reads TGTGCCAGCAGTACCCTAGGGACTAGCACAGATACGCAGTATTTT. Translating gives CASSTLGTSTDTQYF.

DNA of the CDR3: TGTGCCAGCAGCTTAGGAGGGACAGGGTTGTACAATGAGCAGTACTTC. Translated: CASSLGGTGLYNEQYF. This rearrangement joins TRBV7-2 to TRBJ2-4; TRBD1 aligns across 9 bases. The CDR3 is 16 amino acids. CDR1 is SGHTA and CDR2 is FQGNSA in the germline V gene. With 1 base clipped from V and 13 bases from J, the junction kept 14 bases outside the gene matches.

This sequence joins TRBV9 and TRBJ2-3, with 12 bases lining up with TRBD2. CDR3 length: 18 residues. Germline V gene data show CDR1 as SGDLS and CDR2 as YYNGEE. The junction had 10 bases not matched to a gene; V was cut back by 3 bases and J by 2 bases. In DNA form, the CDR3 reads TGTGCCAGCAGCGCCAGCCCCCTAGCGGGGGGGTTCACAGATACGCAGTATTTT. It specifies CASSASPLAGGFTDTQYF.

This clonotype was recorded a few times. V is TRBV6-6 and J is TRBJ2-7; D may be TRBD1 (6 bases). The CDR3 runs to 17 residues. V was clipped by 4 bases and J by 2 bases, with 21 bases between them. Germline CDR1 reads MNHNY; CDR2 reads SVGAGI (reference sequence). Written as DNA, the CDR3 is TGTGCCAGCAGTTGGCTTGGCTCGACAGGCCCGACCTACGAGCAGTACTTC. Translating gives CASSWLGSTGPTYEQYF.